This entry describes one TCR beta chain. The antigen is unknown. These data are taken from a study of cytomegalovirus exposure and HLA in healthy donors. Study-wide points: HLA-A and HLA-B allele assignments for most subjects were reportedly predicted accurately using TCR beta sequences.

Healthy individuals who donated bone marrow served as the donors. Both 60 Vbeta primers and 13 Jbeta primers went into the PCR. TCRdb's table, derived via immunoSEQ multiplex PCR, lists solely in-frame clones and lacks some. The table shows around 97,000 clones, with around a tenth occurring only once. The origin of this receptor is a man over 45 in good health and CMV-seropositive. Sequenced: PBMCs.

The CDR3 DNA reads as TGTGCCAGCAGCTTAGAGGCGGGAAATGAGCAGTTCTTC. Its protein product is CASSLEAGNEQFF. This chain joins TRBV11-3 and TRBJ2-1; TRBD2 might be the D (6 bases). V was pared by 0 bases and J by 7 bases, with 7 bases between. Germline V gene data show CDR1 as SGHNT and CDR2 as YENEEA. The CDR3 totals 13 residues.